These 8 T cell receptor beta chains were sequenced from one sample in a study of technical replicates of blood from a few donors. Sequenced by immunoSEQ multiplex PCR; TCRdb stores in-frame clones only, minus some. This sample yields around 80,000 clones, of which about 98% are seen a single time; around 0.15% belongs to the top ten. What was sequenced was T cells isolated from PBMCs. Receptors originate from a human donor in good health.

The CDR3 sequence is CASSQRIQNNQPQHF. The DNA of the CDR3 is TGTGCCAGCAGTCAGAGGATTCAGAACAATCAGCCCCAGCATTTT. The gene calls are TRBV6-5 and TRBJ1-5, with D hard to call. Germline V gene data show CDR1 as MNHEY and CDR2 as SVGAGI. This CDR3 contains 15 residues. V gave up 5 bases and J gave up 3 bases, with 14 bases separating them.

V gene TRBV5-1 combines with J gene TRBJ1-2, with no clear D. CDR3 length: 15 amino acids. V was shortened by 0 bases and J by 0 bases, with 9 bases between the two germline ends. Germline CDR1 reads SGHRS; CDR2 reads YFSETQ. CDR3 nucleotide sequence: TGCGCCAGCAGCTTGGCCGCCGGTCCTAACTATGGCTACACCTTC. Translating gives CASSLAAGPNYGYTF.

This chain links TRBV5-1 with TRBJ2-3; D call uncertain. The ends were cut back, 0 bases at V and 3 bases at J, with 11 bases in the middle. This CDR3 is 15 amino acids long. CDR1 is SGHRS and CDR2 is YFSETQ in the germline V gene. The CDR3 DNA reads as TGCGCCAGCAGCTTGGTAACGGGTAGGACAGATACGCAGTATTTT. Translated, it gives CASSLVTGRTDTQYF.

The chain combines TRBV18 with TRBJ1-5; D ambiguous. Deletions cut 3 bases from V and 2 bases from J, with 5 bases between. Germline CDR1 is KGHSH and CDR2 is LQKENI. This CDR3 region has 13 residues. CDR3 nucleotides: TGTGCCAGCTCACCTTGGCGCAATCAGCCCCAGCATTTT. The encoded protein is CASSPWRNQPQHF. Looking up the rest from reference TRBV18 and TRBJ1-5 gives the full variable domain: NAGVMQNPRHLVRRRGQEARLRCSPMKGHSHVYWYRQLPEEGLKFMVYLQKENIIDESGMPKERFSAEFPKEGPSILRIQQVVRGDSAAYFCASSPWRNQPQHFGDGTRLSIL.

The chain links TRBV15 to TRBJ1-5; D is possibly TRBD1 (6 bases). The CDR3 has 15 amino acids. The V and J ends lost 5 bases and 4 bases respectively, with 15 bases between them. Germline loops: CDR1 LNHNV, CDR2 YYDKDF (reference sequence). In DNA form, the CDR3 reads TGTGCCACCAGCCTGAGGTGGGGGCGGAATCAGCCCCAGCATTTT. Translated: CATSLRWGRNQPQHF.

J is TRBJ1-1 and V is TRBV28; maybe TRBD1 (6 bases). The CDR3 extends over 14 amino acids. Germline loops: CDR1 MDHEN, CDR2 SYDVKM. V dropped 2 bases and J dropped 8 bases, with 15 bases sitting between them. The CDR3 spells CASSLGQSPIEAFF. As DNA, the CDR3 is TGTGCCAGCAGTTTAGGACAGTCTCCTATCGAAGCTTTCTTT.

This rearrangement joins TRBV7-9 to TRBJ2-1, with 7 positions matching TRBD2. The CDR3 is 15 amino acids. Trimming at V came to 4 bases and at J to 7 bases, leaving 10 bases not matched to a gene. Germline CDR1 SEHNR, CDR2 FQNEAQ (reference sequence). The CDR3 loop reads CASSSEASGQNEQFF. The CDR3 bases are TGTGCCAGCAGCTCAGAGGCTAGCGGCCAGAATGAGCAGTTCTTC.

V and J are TRBV9 and TRBJ1-3; D may be TRBD1 (6 bases). Germline lookup yields CDR1 SGDLS and CDR2 YYNGEE. With 3 bases removed from V and 1 base from J, the gap between germline ends came to 8 bases. This CDR3 comprises 14 residues. CDR3 coding DNA: TGTGCCAGCAGCGGAGACAGGTCTGGAAACACCATATATTTT. Protein product: CASSGDRSGNTIYF.